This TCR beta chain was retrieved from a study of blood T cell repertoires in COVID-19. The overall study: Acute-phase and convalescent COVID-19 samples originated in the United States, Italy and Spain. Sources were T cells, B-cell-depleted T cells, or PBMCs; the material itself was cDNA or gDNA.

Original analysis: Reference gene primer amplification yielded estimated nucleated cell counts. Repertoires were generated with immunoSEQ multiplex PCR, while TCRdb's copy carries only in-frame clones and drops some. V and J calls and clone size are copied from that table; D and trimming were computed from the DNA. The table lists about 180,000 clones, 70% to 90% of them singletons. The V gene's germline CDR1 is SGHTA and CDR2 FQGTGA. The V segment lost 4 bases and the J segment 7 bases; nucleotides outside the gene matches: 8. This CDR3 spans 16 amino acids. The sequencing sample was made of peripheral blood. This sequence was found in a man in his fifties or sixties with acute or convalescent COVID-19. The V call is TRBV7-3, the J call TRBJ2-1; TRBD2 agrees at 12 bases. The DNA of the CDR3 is TGTGCCAGCAGCTCGACTAGCGGGGGCCGGGGGAATGAGCAGTTCTTC. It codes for CASSSTSGGRGNEQFF.